This T cell receptor (beta chain) comes out of a study of spatial heterogeneity in lung cancer. Study-wide context: On average, each unique TCR and UMI combination appeared more than ten times in raw reads.

MiXCR was run by TCRdb on the 5' RACE reads, yielding one entry per CDR3 protein. Among about 21,000 distinct CDR3 sequences listed, 4.5% to 5% were seen once. Per the germline V gene, CDR1 is GTSNPN and CDR2 is SVGIG (reference sequence). The CDR3 is 14 residues long. V was cut by 2 bases and J by 7 bases, with 15 bases left in between. The study's findings and limits: TCRs found ubiquitously expanded in tumor appeared in blood more at resection than at follow-up.

This clonotype was observed many times. Its antigen is still unknown. Sample time point: sample taken at primary tumor resection. Material for sequencing was whole RNA from tumor, nontumor lung or frozen PBMC, left unsorted. Untreated early-stage non-small cell lung cancer patients, roughly 72 in total, were the donors. The clonotype was recovered from a male donor with early-stage non-small cell lung cancer. This sequence joins TRBV30 and TRBJ2-1, with D possibly matching TRBD2 (5 bases). Sequenced here: PBMCs, sampled at surgery. This CDR3 reads CAWSKEGWRNEQFF. In nucleotides, the CDR3 is TGTGCCTGGAGTAAAGAGGGTTGGAGGAATGAGCAGTTCTTC.